Reported below is one T cell receptor (beta chain). Its antigen is unknown. No per-base quality is available; no much larger clone lies one base away. TCRbeta CDR3 regions were amplified from genomic DNA by means of the immunoSEQ Assay, a bias-controlled multiplex PCR. Processing in the source paper ran as follows. Within the assay, amplification of reference gene primers was used to estimate how many nucleated cells each sample contained. Sequence reads were collapsed and filtered to measure the absolute abundance of every unique TCRbeta CDR3 rearrangement. Productive Simpson clonality was computed per sample as the square root of Simpson's diversity index over productive rearrangements. What TCRdb holds here is the immuneACCESS table cut down to in-frame rearrangements. Part of the clones is not present; checked against another copy, under half of the missing clones reflect an unresolved V gene, and the others are unexplained. V, J and clone size are those of that table, while D and trimming were read from the DNA. The sample includes fewer than 700,000 clones, with 85% to 90% observed a single time. Roughly 7.4% of the sample is taken by the ten largest.

This entry is derived from a study of blood T cell repertoires in COVID-19 (dated by TCRdb to the early 2020s). For the study in its entirety: Collaborator samples came from the United States, Italy and Spain and covered acute and convalescent phases of COVID-19. A de-identified subject ID, COVID-19 status, age in years and sex were almost always included in the sample metadata. Deeply sampled blood TCRbeta repertoires from subjects exposed to, actively infected with, or recovered from COVID-19 were included in the dataset. The repertoires were released in a freely available public database meant as a resource for research on the immune response to SARS-CoV-2. The prospective study material was composed of cDNA or gDNA derived from T cells, B-cell-depleted T cells, or PBMCs. The samples were drawn from two sources: the first 160 participants of the ongoing ImmuneRACE study, and about 1,300 subjects contributed by 6 global collaborators. Where available, HLA class I and class II types were obtained from metadata supplied by the sample provider rather than from assay-based typing.

CDR1 and CDR2 (MNHEY, SVGAGI) derive from the germline V gene. V loses 6 bases at its end and J loses 8 bases; junction bases beyond the gene matches: 9. Inclusive of the bounding cysteine and phenylalanine, the CDR3 is 14 residues long. The CDR3 DNA has 42 bases and is translated from base 1. In Seattle, one collaborating source enrolled patients while the infection was active and tracked those patients longitudinally over the course of disease. The collaborating institutions used their own protocols to collect whole blood in K2EDTA tubes. For TCRbeta analysis, collaborator samples were shipped as frozen whole blood, as isolated PBMCs, or as DNA extracted from either sample type. Beyond this particular receptor, the publication reports: How much clinical and demographic metadata was included differed by source and by participant, and the metadata was provided uncurated.

Sequencing used peripheral blood. The sequence was obtained from a woman aged 50 to 65 with COVID-19, enrolled during active disease. The sequence is built from TRBV6-5 and TRBJ1-4; 7 central bases correspond to TRBD1. The nucleotides are TGTGCCAGCAGCACACCAGGGGGAGGAGAAAAACTGTTTTTT. Its translation reads: CASSTPGGGEKLFF.